The 4 T cell receptor beta chains reported below all come from one sample, sequenced in a study of blood T cell repertoires in COVID-19. Assay: immunoSEQ multiplex PCR; the TCRdb copy retains only in-frame clones and omits some. The sample gives tens of thousands of clones, over 80% of which show up once; 0.85% to 1.3% is in the top ten. Sequencing was carried out using peripheral blood. These TCRs come from a human donor in a cohort sampled during active COVID-19.

The rearrangement joins TRBV7-8 to TRBJ2-1, with 9 nucleotides matching TRBD2. With 1 base clipped from V and 2 bases from J, the junction kept 3 bases outside the gene matches. CDR1 and CDR2 (germline): SGHVS, FQNEAQ. CDR3 length: 16 amino acids. The CDR3 region is CASSLDGGRAYNEQFF. The DNA for the CDR3 is TGTGCCAGCAGCTTAGATGGCGGGAGGGCCTACAATGAGCAGTTCTTC.

The rearrangement joins TRBV7-3 to TRBJ2-7, with 13 positions matching TRBD2. There are 16 residues in the CDR3. Germline CDR1 and CDR2: SGHTA and FQGTGA. With 5 bases clipped from V and 3 bases from J, the junction kept 7 bases outside the gene matches. The CDR3 DNA reads as TGTGCCAGCAGCCCCTCGACTAGCGGGAGGCTCTACGAGCAGTACTTC. Translation gives CASSPSTSGRLYEQYF. The variable domain in full, with the rest retrieved from reference TRBV7-3 and TRBJ2-7, is GAGVSQTPSNKVTEKGKYVELRCDPISGHTALYWYRQSLGQGPEFLIYFQGTGAADDSGLPNDRFFAVRPEGSVSTLKIQRTERGDSAVYLCASSPSTSGRLYEQYFGPGTRLTVT.

The chain carries TRBV28 and TRBJ1-2; possibly TRBD1 for D (6 bases). Germline V gene lookup returns CDR1 MDHEN and CDR2 SYDVKM. The CDR3 extends over 15 amino acids. Deletions cut 5 bases from V and 6 bases from J, with 19 bases between. For the CDR3, the DNA is TGTGCCAGCAGTACCCGGGGGGGGGCAATTGATGGCTACACCTTC. Residues: CASSTRGGAIDGYTF.

The chain carries TRBV27 and TRBJ1-2; D remains ambiguous. CDR3 length: 16 residues. V was cut by 2 bases and J by 4 bases, with 17 bases left in between. Germline V gene data show CDR1 as MNHEY and CDR2 as SMNVEV (reference sequence). The DNA of the CDR3 is TGTGCCAGCAGTTTAAAACCCTATAGATTGCTCTATGGCTACACCTTC. Protein: CASSLKPYRLLYGYTF.